The 30 T cell receptor beta chains below were found in one sample sequenced in a study of CD8+ T cells in alopecia areata. Treatment noted: oral pan-JAK inhibitor, 5-10 mg twice daily. RNA extraction was followed by reverse transcription into cDNA, which acted as the sequencing template. Sequenced by immunoSEQ multiplex PCR; TCRdb stores in-frame clones only, minus some. This sample has 150,000 to 200,000 clones, with about three fifths found just once. The sequencing used CD4+ T cells sorted from blood, collected at approximately week 50, from a patient treated with tofacitinib. The receptors derive from a human donor with alopecia areata.

The chain joins TRBV12-5 to TRBJ1-5; a possible D gene is TRBD1 (6 bases). Germline loops: CDR1 LGHNT, CDR2 FRNRAP. CDR3 length equals 14 residues. Deletions cut 5 bases from V and 5 bases from J, with 13 bases between. The CDR3 sequence: CASGETGIHQPQHF. In DNA form, the CDR3 reads TGTGCTAGTGGTGAAACAGGGATTCATCAGCCCCAGCATTTT.

The chain uses TRBV5-1 and TRBJ2-7; TRBD2 aligns across 13 bases. After removal of 4 bases from V and 3 bases from J, the junction contained 10 bases not matched to a gene. This CDR3 is built from 17 residues. Germline CDR1 and CDR2: SGHRS and YFSETQ. DNA of the CDR3: TGCGCCAGCAGCCCGGGGACTAGCGGGGCCCGCTACTACGAGCAGTACTTC. Translated: CASSPGTSGARYYEQYF. The variable domain in full, with the rest retrieved from reference TRBV5-1 and TRBJ2-7, is KAGVTQTPRYLIKTRGQQVTLSCSPISGHRSVSWYQQTPGQGLQFLFEYFSETQRNKGNFPGRFSGRQFSNSRSEMNVSTLELGDSALYLCASSPGTSGARYYEQYFGPGTRLTVT.

The gene calls are TRBV9 and TRBJ1-6, with a possible D match to TRBD1 (5 bases). CDR1 is SGDLS and CDR2 is YYNGEE in the germline V gene. The length of the CDR3 is 16 residues. V was trimmed by 0 bases and J by 0 bases, leaving 7 bases between them. The chain's CDR3 is CASSVEDISYNSPLHF. The CDR3 DNA sequence: TGTGCCAGCAGCGTAGAGGACATCTCCTATAATTCACCCCTCCACTTT.

The genes are TRBV23-1 and TRBJ1-1, with a possible D match to TRBD1 (5 bases). TRBV23-1 falls under the ORF class, with uncertain function. With 4 bases removed from V and 5 bases from J, the gap between germline ends came to 17 bases. The CDR3 sequence is 15 residues long. In DNA, the CDR3 is TGCGCCAGCAGTCGAAGGAAGGGGTGTTGGACTGAAGCTTTCTTT. This sequence encodes CASSRRKGCWTEAFF.

The chain employs TRBV7-2 and TRBJ2-1, with D perhaps matching TRBD1 or TRBD2 (7 bases each). Germline CDR1 reads SGHTA; CDR2 reads FQGNSA. The ends were cut back, 5 bases at V and 1 base at J, with 18 bases in the middle. The CDR3 sequence is 17 residues long. The CDR3 reads CASSPSPRGGSYNEQFF. The CDR3 DNA reads TGTGCCAGCAGCCCGAGCCCCAGGGGGGGATCCTACAATGAGCAGTTCTTC.

The CDR3 DNA reads as TGCAGCGCCGAGCGGGCCAATGAGCAGTTCTTC. This codes for CSAERANEQFF. V gene TRBV29-1 combines with J gene TRBJ2-1, with D tentatively TRBD2 (6 bases). V dropped 7 bases and J dropped 6 bases, with 10 bases sitting between them. Germline V gives CDR1 SQVTM, CDR2 ANQGSEA. The CDR3 spans 11 residues.

A word on this clone: The sample carries other DNA sequences with the same CDR3. This chain links TRBV11-2 with TRBJ1-5; tentatively, D is TRBD1 (5 bases). Germline V CDR1 and CDR2: SGHAT, FQNNGV. With 1 base removed from V and 1 base from J, the gap between germline ends came to 8 bases. The CDR3 totals 15 residues. CDR3 nucleotides: TGTGCCAGCAGCTTAGGGACAAGAAGCAATCAGCCCCAGCATTTT. This codes for CASSLGTRSNQPQHF.

This clone showed up just a few times. This chain uses TRBV7-2 with TRBJ1-2, with TRBD1 identical over 10 bases. J was trimmed by 7 bases and V by 5 bases; bases with no gene match: 7. The length of the CDR3 is 14 residues. CDR1 and CDR2 from the germline V gene are SGHTA and FQGNSA. The CDR3 loop is CASSPWDRGAGYTF. DNA for the CDR3: TGTGCCAGCAGCCCTTGGGACAGGGGTGCTGGCTACACCTTC.

V is TRBV29-1 and J is TRBJ2-2; 7 bases line up with TRBD2. J lost 7 bases, V lost 7 bases, and 6 bases had no gene match. The CDR3 totals 12 residues. Germline CDR1 is SQVTM and CDR2 is ANQGSEA. The CDR3 region has the DNA TGCAGCGCCCGACTAGCAATCGGGGAGCTGTTTTTT. This codes for CSARLAIGELFF.

V usage is TRBV27 and J usage is TRBJ1-2, with D possibly being TRBD1 (6 bases). The length of the CDR3 is 15 residues. V lost 2 bases to trimming and J lost 3 bases, with 13 bases between them. The V gene's germline CDR1 is MNHEY and CDR2 SMNVEV (reference sequence). The DNA of the CDR3 is TGTGCCAGCAGTTTACGGGCAGGGGTGGACTATGGCTACACCTTC. Its translation: CASSLRAGVDYGYTF.

The genes are TRBV19 and TRBJ1-2; TRBD1 might be the D (5 bases). The CDR3 runs to 13 residues. Germline V gene lookup returns CDR1 LNHDA and CDR2 SQIVND (reference sequence). Trimming pared 7 bases from V and 6 bases from J, leaving 15 bases between. CDR3 residues: CASNGQGVDGYTF. In nucleotides, the CDR3 is TGTGCCAGTAATGGGCAGGGAGTGGATGGCTACACCTTC.

A word on this clone: The junction departs from the called germline gene at one end, perhaps through a read error. This chain connects TRBV5-5 to TRBJ2-5, with 10 bases that match TRBD1. The CDR3 length is 13 residues. The germline gives CDR1 SGHKS, CDR2 YYEKEE (reference sequence). The CDR3 sequence is CASSFDRTGGSNF. The CDR3 DNA follows: TGTGCCAGCAGCTTTGACCGGACAGGGGGGTCCAACTTC.

This clone has just a few counts. The V and J genes are TRBV28 and TRBJ2-7; TRBD2 matches 9 bases. Germline CDR1 and CDR2: MDHEN and SYDVKM. The CDR3 covers 12 residues. V trimming: 6 bases; J trimming: 7 bases; junction bases outside the gene matches: 4. CDR3 DNA: TGTGCCAGCAGAGGACTAGCGATAGAGCAGTACTTC. It codes for CASRGLAIEQYF. Full variable domain (missing parts from reference TRBV28 and TRBJ2-7): DVKVTQSSRYLVKRTGEKVFLECVQDMDHENMFWYRQDPGLGLRLIYFSYDVKMKEKGDIPEGYSVSREKKERFSLILESASTNQTSMYLCASRGLAIEQYFGPGTRLTVT.

The CDR3: CASRRTPQGSGYTF. The CDR3, as DNA: TGTGCCAGCAGGCGTACACCCCAGGGTTCTGGCTACACCTTC. This chain joins TRBV2 and TRBJ1-2, with D possibly being TRBD1 (5 bases). V dropped 6 bases and J dropped 7 bases, with 18 bases sitting between them. In germline, CDR1 is SNHLY, CDR2 FYNNEI. There are 14 residues in the CDR3.

The chain employs TRBV12-5 and TRBJ2-2, with 7 bases fitting TRBD1. The CDR3 totals 15 residues. The J segment lost 4 bases and the V segment lost 0 bases, leaving 2 bases of the junction unmatched. Germline assignment: CDR1 LGHNT and CDR2 FRNRAP. Here the CDR3 reads CASGLVGGSTGELFF. The CDR3 DNA follows: TGTGCTAGTGGTTTGGTAGGGGGCTCCACCGGGGAGCTGTTTTTT.

The V gene is TRBV19, the J gene TRBJ1-1, with unresolved D. Germline V gives CDR1 LNHDA, CDR2 SQIVND (reference sequence). Trimming shortened V by 5 bases and J by 0 bases, and 13 bases separated the two germline ends. The CDR3 is 15 residues long. The CDR3 DNA reads TGTGCCAGTAGTCCCTGGACGGGATTGAACACTGAAGCTTTCTTT. Protein product: CASSPWTGLNTEAFF.

The chain joins TRBV2 to TRBJ2-3, with D tentatively TRBD2 (5 bases). The CDR3 runs to 15 residues. Germline CDR1 SNHLY, CDR2 FYNNEI. With 0 bases removed from V and 1 base from J, the gap between germline ends came to 8 bases. CDR3 DNA sequence: TGTGCCAGCAGTGAAGCGGGAGTGGGCACAGATACGCAGTATTTT. Translation: CASSEAGVGTDTQYF.

The CDR3 coding sequence is TGTGCCTGGAGTACAGGGCTCTATGGCTACACCTTC. This gives the protein CAWSTGLYGYTF. The chain is built from TRBV30 and TRBJ1-2; perhaps TRBD1 as D (6 bases). Per the germline V gene, CDR1 is GTSNPN and CDR2 is SVGIG (reference sequence). There are 12 residues in the CDR3. Trimming removed 2 bases at V and 4 bases at J, with 8 bases between.

The chain carries TRBV29-1 and TRBJ1-1, with D tentatively TRBD1 (5 bases). The V end was cut by 3 bases, the J end by 6 bases, with 11 bases between. Germline V gene sequence: CDR1 SQVTM, CDR2 ANQGSEA. This CDR3 region has 12 residues. CDR3: CSVDNWGAEAFF. The CDR3 DNA reads as TGCAGCGTTGATAACTGGGGGGCTGAAGCTTTCTTT.

This clone was detected only a few times. V is TRBV15 and J is TRBJ2-1; the D is unclear. Germline lookup yields CDR1 LNHNV and CDR2 YYDKDF (reference sequence). The CDR3 consists of 13 residues. V lost 0 bases and J lost 7, with 7 bases in between. CDR3 DNA: TGTGCCACCAGCAGAGACGCTGGAAATGAGCAGTTCTTC. It translates to CATSRDAGNEQFF.

The CDR3 region has the DNA TGTGCCAGCAAAAGAGAGGGGCTGGAGCAGTACTTC. Translated: CASKREGLEQYF. This chain joins TRBV2 and TRBJ2-7, with D perhaps being TRBD1 or TRBD2 (5 bases each). CDR1 and CDR2 (germline): SNHLY, FYNNEI. The germline V and J ends were trimmed by 7 bases and 7 bases, with 14 bases remaining between them. The CDR3 extends over 12 amino acids.

This clone was observed a handful of times. The chain uses TRBV7-2 and TRBJ2-3; 10 bases are a match to TRBD1. There are 16 residues in the CDR3. The J segment lost 2 bases and the V segment lost 5 bases, leaving 7 bases of the junction unmatched. Germline V gene sequence: CDR1 SGHTA, CDR2 FQGNSA. In DNA, the CDR3 is TGTGCCAGCAGCCAGCGGACAGGGGGTTACACAGATACGCAGTATTTT. The encoded protein is CASSQRTGGYTDTQYF.

The rearrangement uses TRBV7-6 and TRBJ2-1; no definite D call. CDR1 and CDR2 (germline): SGHVS, FNYEAQ. This CDR3 spans 14 amino acids. V gave up 1 base and J gave up 4 bases, with 8 bases separating them. The CDR3 sequence: CASSLDPEYNEQFF. DNA for the CDR3: TGTGCCAGCAGCTTAGACCCGGAATACAATGAGCAGTTCTTC. Drawing the rest from reference TRBV7-6 and TRBJ2-1, the complete variable domain is GAGVSQSPRYKVTKRGQDVALRCDPISGHVSLYWYRQALGQGPEFLTYFNYEAQQDKSGLPNDRFSAERPEGSISTLTIQRTEQRDSAMYRCASSLDPEYNEQFFGPGTRLTVL.

Turning to this clone: A read error may produce the germline difference seen at one junction end. This sequence joins TRBV30 and TRBJ2-1; D is possibly TRBD1 (5 bases). Germline V CDR1 and CDR2: GTSNPN, SVGIG (reference sequence). The CDR3 runs 10 residues. The CDR3 sequence: CAWGGARTIF. In DNA, the CDR3 is TGTGCCTGGGGTGGGGCCAGAACAATCTTC.

This clone was observed a few times. V gene TRBV14 combines with J gene TRBJ2-7; D is perhaps TRBD1 (5 bases). V gave up 6 bases and J gave up 2 bases, with 11 bases separating them. Germline-derived CDR1 and CDR2 are SGHDN and FVKESK. The CDR3 consists of 13 residues. The CDR3 DNA reads TGTGCCAGCAGTAACCAGGGAACCTACGAGCAGTACTTC. Translated: CASSNQGTYEQYF.

The rearrangement joins TRBV2 to TRBJ2-2; D uncertain. There are 12 residues in the CDR3. The germline V gene has CDR1 SNHLY and CDR2 FYNNEI. V gave up 6 bases and J gave up 7 bases, with 9 bases separating them. For the CDR3, the DNA is TGTGCCAGCAGCCGACTCAACGGGGAGCTGTTTTTT. This codes for CASSRLNGELFF.

The rearrangement joins TRBV19 to TRBJ2-1; 7 bases are shared with TRBD1. The germline CDR1 and CDR2 sequences are LNHDA and SQIVND (reference sequence). The ends lost 5 bases at V and 2 bases at J; junction bases unmatched: 6. The CDR3 is 15 residues long. This CDR3 is CASSPPGQPYNEQFF. In DNA form, the CDR3 reads TGTGCCAGTAGTCCCCCGGGACAGCCCTACAATGAGCAGTTCTTC.

The chain carries TRBV9 and TRBJ2-1, with 10 bases matching TRBD1. Germline-derived CDR1 and CDR2 are SGDLS and YYNGEE. The length of the CDR3 is 16 residues. Trimming at V came to 3 bases and at J to 0 bases, leaving 3 bases not matched to a gene. CDR3 amino acids: CASSAGTGASYNEQFF. The CDR3 DNA sequence: TGTGCCAGCAGCGCCGGGACAGGGGCCTCCTACAATGAGCAGTTCTTC. The complete variable domain, with remaining parts taken from reference TRBV9 and TRBJ2-1, reads DSGVTQTPKHLITATGQRVTLRCSPRSGDLSVYWYQQSLDQGLQFLIQYYNGEERAKGNILERFSAQQFPDLHSELNLSSLELGDSALYFCASSAGTGASYNEQFFGPGTRLTVL.

The V and J genes are TRBV9 and TRBJ2-1; weak D call: TRBD2 (6 bases). CDR3 length: 14 amino acids. CDR1 is SGDLS, CDR2 YYNGEE, per germline. Deletions cut 0 bases from V and 5 bases from J, with 9 bases between. The chain's CDR3 is CASSVAGANNEQFF. The CDR3 DNA sequence: TGTGCCAGCAGCGTAGCGGGAGCTAACAATGAGCAGTTCTTC.

The gene calls are TRBV2 and TRBJ1-6; D is unresolved. Germline values: CDR1 SNHLY, CDR2 FYNNEI. This CDR3 is built from 12 residues. Trimming cost V 6 bases and J 14 bases, with 14 bases left between them. This CDR3 reads CASRLGMTTLHF. The CDR3 nucleotides are TGTGCCAGCAGGCTGGGTATGACCACCCTCCACTTT.